The 15 T cell receptor beta chains below all came from one sample that was sequenced in a study of T cell responses to AZD1222 COVID-19 vaccine. Profiled with immunoSEQ multiplex PCR; TCRdb holds only in-frame clones, not every one. Of about 150,000 clones listed, roughly nine tenths are singletons. Here the sequenced sample was peripheral blood, taken 28 days after the second AZD1222 dose. Every receptor here comes from an adult who received the AZD1222 COVID-19 vaccine.

This clone has just one count. For the CDR3, the DNA is TGTGCCAGCAGCCAAGGGACTAGCGGCTACGAGCAGTACTTC. Its protein is CASSQGTSGYEQYF. This chain connects TRBV3-1 (or the pseudogene TRBV3-2) to TRBJ2-7, with TRBD2 matching 10 bases. Unmatched junction bases numbered 0, after V lost 1 base and J lost 3 bases. Per the germline V gene, CDR1 is LGHDT and CDR2 is YNNKEL (reference sequence). This CDR3 contains 14 residues.

This clone was detected only once. J is TRBJ1-2 and V is TRBV5-1; a possible D gene is TRBD1 (5 bases). Trimming left V 3 bases short and J 5 bases short, with 20 bases between. Germline V gene lookup returns CDR1 SGHRS and CDR2 YFSETQ. This CDR3 has 16 amino acids. In DNA, the CDR3 is TGCGCCAGCAGCTCACCGGGGGTGGAGGGGCTTTATGGCTACACCTTC. Amino acids: CASSSPGVEGLYGYTF.

The chain links TRBV28 to TRBJ2-3; weak D call: TRBD2 (5 bases). Trimming removed 3 bases from V and 2 bases from J, with 9 bases in between. This CDR3 is 14 amino acids long. Germline values: CDR1 MDHEN, CDR2 SYDVKM. CDR3 coding DNA: TGTGCCAGCAGTTTCCCCCGGGACACAGATACGCAGTATTTT. Amino acids: CASSFPRDTDTQYF. The whole variable domain, filled in from reference TRBV28 and TRBJ2-3, reads DVKVTQSSRYLVKRTGEKVFLECVQDMDHENMFWYRQDPGLGLRLIYFSYDVKMKEKGDIPEGYSVSREKKERFSLILESASTNQTSMYLCASSFPRDTDTQYFGPGTRLTVL.

This chain connects TRBV7-8 to TRBJ1-1, with D tentatively TRBD1 (5 bases). This CDR3 region has 14 residues. CDR1 and CDR2 (germline): SGHVS, FQNEAQ. V was cut by 3 bases and J by 0 bases, with 8 bases left in between. The CDR3 coding sequence is TGTGCCAGCAGCTTGAGACAGATGAACACTGAAGCTTTCTTT. This codes for CASSLRQMNTEAFF.

This clone has only a few counts. Here the CDR3 reads CASSQGISRKKHSPLHF. CDR3 bases: TGCGCCAGCAGCCAAGGAATCAGCAGGAAGAAACATTCACCCCTCCACTTT. The chain couples TRBV4-1 to TRBJ1-6; D not certain. This CDR3 region has 17 residues. Trimming stripped 1 base from V and 8 bases from J, with 18 bases between. Per germline, CDR1 MGHRA and CDR2 YSYEKL.

This clone was detected only once. V gene TRBV7-8 combines with J gene TRBJ1-2; a possible D gene is TRBD1 (6 bases). V lost 1 base, J lost 4 bases, and 16 bases lay in between. The CDR3 runs 16 residues. Per germline, CDR1 SGHVS and CDR2 FQNEAQ. Here the CDR3 reads CASSLVLGGESYGYTF. The CDR3 DNA follows: TGTGCCAGCAGCTTAGTTCTAGGGGGAGAGAGCTATGGCTACACCTTC. Using reference TRBV7-8 and TRBJ1-2 for the parts outside the CDR3, the full variable domain is GAGVSQSPRYKVAKRGQDVALRCDPISGHVSLFWYQQALGQGPEFLTYFQNEAQLDKSGLPSDRFFAERPEGSVSTLKIQRTQQEDSAVYLCASSLVLGGESYGYTFGSGTRLTVV.

The V call is TRBV27, the J call TRBJ1-2; a weak D match, TRBD1 (6 bases). This CDR3 is built from 16 residues. CDR1 and CDR2 from the germline V gene are MNHEY and SMNVEV (reference sequence). Trimming removed 6 bases at V and 2 bases at J, with 19 bases between. CDR3 bases: TGTGCCAGCAGCGAACTAGGGGGGACTCCAAACTATGGCTACACCTTC. Translating gives CASSELGGTPNYGYTF.

The CDR3 nucleotides read TGTGCCAGCAGCTTAGTTTTAGGTTCCTACAATGAGCAGTTCTTC. Amino acid sequence: CASSLVLGSYNEQFF. The chain carries TRBV7-3 and TRBJ2-1; D is uncertain. The CDR3 has 15 residues. V lost 2 bases, J lost 1 base, and 9 bases lay in between. CDR1 and CDR2 from the germline V gene are SGHTA and FQGTGA. Full variable domain (missing parts from reference TRBV7-3 and TRBJ2-1): GAGVSQTPSNKVTEKGKYVELRCDPISGHTALYWYRQSLGQGPEFLIYFQGTGAADDSGLPNDRFFAVRPEGSVSTLKIQRTERGDSAVYLCASSLVLGSYNEQFFGPGTRLTVL.

This clone came up a few times. J is TRBJ2-1 and V is TRBV18; a weak D match, TRBD1 (6 bases). Germline assignment: CDR1 KGHSH and CDR2 LQKENI. V was cut by 5 bases and J by 8 bases, with 19 bases left in between. This CDR3 spans 15 amino acids. The CDR3 loop reads CASSKGGFRGDEQFF. The CDR3 DNA sequence: TGTGCCAGCTCAAAAGGAGGTTTCAGGGGTGATGAGCAGTTCTTC.

This chain links TRBV5-4 with TRBJ1-1; maybe TRBD1 (5 bases). The germline V gene has CDR1 SGHNT and CDR2 YYREEE (reference sequence). V was trimmed by 1 base and J by 4 bases, leaving 14 bases between them. This CDR3 contains 15 residues. CDR3 protein: CASSLRLQASTEAFF. Here the CDR3 DNA reads TGTGCCAGCAGCTTGCGGTTACAGGCCTCCACTGAAGCTTTCTTT.

This CDR3 is CASSPRGLRTDTQYF. CDR3 DNA: TGTGCCAGCAGCCCCCGGGGACTTCGCACAGATACGCAGTATTTT. The rearrangement links TRBV7-6 to TRBJ2-3, with TRBD2 as a possible D gene (6 bases). Germline CDR1 SGHVS, CDR2 FNYEAQ. The CDR3 is 15 residues long. V lost 5 bases, J lost 1 base, and 13 bases lay in between.

In DNA, the CDR3 is TGTGCCAGCAGTGGGCCGGGACAGTCCTATGGCTACACCTTC. Its protein product is CASSGPGQSYGYTF. The rearrangement links TRBV2 to TRBJ1-2, with 7 bases matching TRBD1. The germline V gene has CDR1 SNHLY and CDR2 FYNNEI. The CDR3 is made up of 14 amino acids. The junction had 6 bases not matched to a gene; V was cut back by 4 bases and J by 4 bases.

The rearrangement links TRBV5-1 to TRBJ1-1; D gene uncertain. CDR3 size: 15 residues. V lost 1 base and J lost 8, with 18 bases in between. Germline V gives CDR1 SGHRS, CDR2 YFSETQ. The CDR3 DNA is TGCGCCAGCAGCTTGTGGCAGAGAAAAACCCCCGAAGCTTTCTTT. Protein sequence: CASSLWQRKTPEAFF.

This chain uses TRBV19 with TRBJ2-2; TRBD2 matches at 13 bases. V lost 7 bases, J lost 0 bases, and 8 bases stayed unmatched. The CDR3 covers 18 residues. Germline CDR1 reads LNHDA; CDR2 reads SQIVND (reference sequence). The chain's CDR3 is CASTPRLAGGSNTGELFF. The CDR3 DNA reads as TGTGCCAGTACCCCAAGACTAGCGGGGGGTTCGAACACCGGGGAGCTGTTTTTT.

This clone occurred a few times. This chain connects TRBV4-1 to TRBJ1-1, with unresolved D. Germline-derived CDR1 and CDR2 are MGHRA and YSYEKL. Trimming pared 2 bases from V and 2 bases from J, leaving 9 bases between. This CDR3 has 14 residues. The CDR3 DNA reads TGCGCCAGCAGCCAACCCCTTATAAACACTGAAGCTTTCTTT. It yields the protein CASSQPLINTEAFF.